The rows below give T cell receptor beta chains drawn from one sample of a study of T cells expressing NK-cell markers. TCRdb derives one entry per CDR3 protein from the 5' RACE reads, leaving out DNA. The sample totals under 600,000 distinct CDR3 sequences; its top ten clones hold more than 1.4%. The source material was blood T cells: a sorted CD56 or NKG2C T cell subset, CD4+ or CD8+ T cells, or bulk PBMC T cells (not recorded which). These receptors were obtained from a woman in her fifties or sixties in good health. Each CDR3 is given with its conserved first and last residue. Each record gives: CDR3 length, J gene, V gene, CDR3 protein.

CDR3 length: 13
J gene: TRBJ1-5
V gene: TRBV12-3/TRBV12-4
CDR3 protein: CASSSSVNQPQHF

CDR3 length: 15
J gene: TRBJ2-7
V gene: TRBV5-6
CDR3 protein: CASSFPTTGVYEQYF

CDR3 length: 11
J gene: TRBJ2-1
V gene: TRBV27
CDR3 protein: CASMLGPEQFF

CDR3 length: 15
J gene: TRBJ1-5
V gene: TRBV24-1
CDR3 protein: CATSASGTGPQPQHF

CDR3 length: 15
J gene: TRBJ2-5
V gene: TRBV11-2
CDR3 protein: CASSPRGGNTETQYF

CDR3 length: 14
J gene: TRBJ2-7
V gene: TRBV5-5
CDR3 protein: CASSTGQRPYEQYF

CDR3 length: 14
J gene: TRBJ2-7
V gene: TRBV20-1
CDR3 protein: CSARLGGGLNEQYF

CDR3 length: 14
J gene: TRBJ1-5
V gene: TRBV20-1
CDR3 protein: CSAGGHYSNQPQHF

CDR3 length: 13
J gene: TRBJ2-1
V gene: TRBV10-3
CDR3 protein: CAISVLKGDEQFF

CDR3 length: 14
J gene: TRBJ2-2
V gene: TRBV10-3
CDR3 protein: CAIKLGLGDGELFF

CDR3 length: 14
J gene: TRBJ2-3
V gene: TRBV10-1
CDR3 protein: CASSEDRRTDTQYF

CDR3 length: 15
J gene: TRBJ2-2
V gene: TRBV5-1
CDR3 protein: CASSIRDGSVGELFF

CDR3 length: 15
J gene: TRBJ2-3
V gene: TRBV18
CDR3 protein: CASSPRGGRTDTQYF

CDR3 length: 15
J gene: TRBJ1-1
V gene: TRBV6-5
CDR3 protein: CASTTRWGANPEAFF

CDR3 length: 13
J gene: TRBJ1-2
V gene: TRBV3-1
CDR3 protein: CASSQDFRYGYTF

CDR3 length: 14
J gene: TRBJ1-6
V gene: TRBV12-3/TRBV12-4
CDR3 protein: CASSFTGVDSPLHF

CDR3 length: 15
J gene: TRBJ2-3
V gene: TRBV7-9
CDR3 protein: CASSHGERSTDTQYF

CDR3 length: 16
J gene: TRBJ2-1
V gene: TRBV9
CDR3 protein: CASSVVGTGPYNEQFF

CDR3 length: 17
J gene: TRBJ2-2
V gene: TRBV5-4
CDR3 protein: CASSLMGRRDGTGELFF

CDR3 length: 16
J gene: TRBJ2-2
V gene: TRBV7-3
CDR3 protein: CASSLRSGREAGELFF

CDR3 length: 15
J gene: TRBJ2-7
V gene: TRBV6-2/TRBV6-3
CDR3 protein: CASSYIGSVFYEQYF

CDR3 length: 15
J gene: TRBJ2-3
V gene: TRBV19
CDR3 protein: CASSQGTGASDTQYF

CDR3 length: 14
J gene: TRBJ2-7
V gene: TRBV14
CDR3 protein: CASSQADIPYEQYF

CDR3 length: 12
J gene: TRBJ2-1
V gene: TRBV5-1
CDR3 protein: CASSLAESEQFF

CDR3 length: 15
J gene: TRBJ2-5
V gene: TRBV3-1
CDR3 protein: CASSLGTSGQETQYF

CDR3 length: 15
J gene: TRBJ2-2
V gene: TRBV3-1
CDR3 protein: CASSHSGRVIGELFF

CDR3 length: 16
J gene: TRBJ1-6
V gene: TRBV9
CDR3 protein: CASSPNPGQGNSPLHF

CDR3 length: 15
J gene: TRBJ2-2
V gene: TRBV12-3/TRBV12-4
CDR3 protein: CASRPTGFVAGELFF

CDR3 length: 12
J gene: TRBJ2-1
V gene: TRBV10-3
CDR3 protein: CAILPPSGEMFF

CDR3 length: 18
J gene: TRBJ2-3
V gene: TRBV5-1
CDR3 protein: CASSSGLAGGTFTDTQYF

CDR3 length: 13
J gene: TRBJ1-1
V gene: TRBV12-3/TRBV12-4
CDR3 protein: CASSFSGYTEAFF

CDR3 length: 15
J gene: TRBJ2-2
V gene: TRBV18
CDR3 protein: CASSPSTGFTGELFF

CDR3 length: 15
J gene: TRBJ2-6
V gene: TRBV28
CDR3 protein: CASSRTFTGANVLTF

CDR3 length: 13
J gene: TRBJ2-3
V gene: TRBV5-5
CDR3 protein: CASSEGPTDTQYF

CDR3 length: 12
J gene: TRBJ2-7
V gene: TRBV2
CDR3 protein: CASSGESYEQYF

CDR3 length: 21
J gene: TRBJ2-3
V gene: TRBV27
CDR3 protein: CASTGGNASGRYIDSTDTQYF

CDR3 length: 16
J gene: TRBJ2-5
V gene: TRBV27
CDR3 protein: CASSSILAGGPTTQYF

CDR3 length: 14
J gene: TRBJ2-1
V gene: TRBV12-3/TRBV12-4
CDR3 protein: CASSRRDQYNEQFF

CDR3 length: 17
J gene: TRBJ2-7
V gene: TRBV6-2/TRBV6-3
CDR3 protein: CASSQRTTGTGGYEQYF

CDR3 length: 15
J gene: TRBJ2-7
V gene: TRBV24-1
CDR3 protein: CATSDSGGTGLEQYF

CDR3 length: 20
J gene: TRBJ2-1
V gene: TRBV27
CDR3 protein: CASTPQLAGVPRESYNEQFF

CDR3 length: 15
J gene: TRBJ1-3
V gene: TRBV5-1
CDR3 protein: CASKRDASSGNTIYF

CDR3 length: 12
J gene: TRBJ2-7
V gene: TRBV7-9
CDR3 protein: CASRWQSYEQYF

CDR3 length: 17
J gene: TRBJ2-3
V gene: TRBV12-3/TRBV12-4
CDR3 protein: CASSLIPSGPSTDTQYF

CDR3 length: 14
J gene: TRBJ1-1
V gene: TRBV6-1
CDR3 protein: CASSEVGGGTEAFF